The 21 T cell receptor beta chains reported below all come from one sample, sequenced in a study of T-cell memory formation after mild COVID-19. TCRdb used MiXCR to reprocess the 5' RACE reads, holding one entry per CDR3 protein. The sample has just under 150,000 distinct CDR3 sequences; roughly a fifth are singletons. The material sequenced was PBMCs or a T cell subset sorted from them (not recorded which). The receptor set was obtained from an adult woman who had mild COVID-19 (a few samples of this study predate the infection). Cell type and time point are not known.

This clonotype was observed a handful of times. The genes are TRBV20-1 and TRBJ2-5, with 7 bases lining up with TRBD1. Germline CDR1 reads DFQATT; CDR2 reads SNEGSKA (reference sequence). After removal of 3 bases from V and 5 bases from J, the junction contained 15 bases not matched to a gene. This CDR3 spans 16 amino acids. CDR3 residues: CSASPTSGTVFETQYF. The CDR3 DNA sequence: TGCAGTGCTAGCCCCACCTCCGGGACAGTGTTTGAGACCCAGTACTTC.

The chain combines TRBV27 with TRBJ1-5; TRBD1 might be the D (5 bases). In germline, CDR1 is MNHEY, CDR2 SMNVEV (reference sequence). Trimming took off 4 bases at V and 0 bases at J, with 13 bases between the two ends. The CDR3 runs to 16 residues. CDR3 region: CASSYSRDYSNQPQHF. CDR3 sequence (DNA): TGTGCCAGCAGTTATTCACGGGACTATAGCAATCAGCCCCAGCATTTT.

The J gene is TRBJ2-7, the V gene TRBV15, with 8 nucleotides matching TRBD1. With 1 base clipped from V and 3 bases from J, the junction kept 8 bases outside the gene matches. This CDR3 comprises 16 residues. Germline V gene sequence: CDR1 LNHNV, CDR2 YYDKDF (reference sequence). The CDR3 DNA is TGTGCCACCAGCAGAGGACTGGGGACAGGCGGCTACGAGCAGTACTTC. Encoded protein: CATSRGLGTGGYEQYF.

This clonotype was detected a few times. The chain uses TRBV7-9 and TRBJ2-2; no firm D call. Germline loops: CDR1 SEHNR, CDR2 FQNEAQ (reference sequence). The CDR3 is 15 amino acids. The ends were cut back, 3 bases at V and 1 base at J, with 9 bases in the middle. The CDR3 sequence is CASSFGFLNTGELFF. In DNA form, the CDR3 reads TGTGCCAGCAGCTTTGGATTCTTGAACACCGGGGAGCTGTTTTTT.

This clonotype was observed a few times. The chain links TRBV24-1 to TRBJ1-1; perhaps TRBD1 as D (5 bases). CDR1 KGHDR and CDR2 SFDVKD come from the germline V gene. The CDR3 covers 16 residues. V was cut by 7 bases and J by 6 bases, with 23 bases left in between. CDR3 in DNA: TGTGCCACCAGCGATGGGGGGTCTGGCGCCCTAGCTGAAGCTTTCTTT. Translation: CATSDGGSGALAEAFF.

This clonotype was detected only a few times. This sequence joins TRBV15 and TRBJ2-5; D is perhaps TRBD2 (6 bases). V was trimmed by 5 bases and J by 4 bases, leaving 14 bases between them. This CDR3 contains 14 residues. Germline CDR1 is LNHNV and CDR2 is YYDKDF (reference sequence). The CDR3, as DNA: TGTGCCACCAGCGGATTTGGGACTGCAGAGACCCAGTACTTC. Its translation is CATSGFGTAETQYF.

This rearrangement joins TRBV20-1 to TRBJ1-4; 7 bases agree with TRBD1. The CDR3 sequence is 15 residues long. CDR1 is DFQATT and CDR2 is SNEGSKA in the germline V gene (reference sequence). CDR3 in DNA: TGCAGCCCTAAAGACAGGGTTACAACTAATGAAAAACTGTTTTTT. The encoded protein is CSPKDRVTTNEKLFF.

The V and J genes are TRBV27 and TRBJ2-7; a weak D match, TRBD2 (6 bases). Germline CDR1 reads MNHEY; CDR2 reads SMNVEV (reference sequence). V was trimmed by 8 bases and J by 5 bases, leaving 13 bases between them. CDR3 size: 12 residues. CDR3 protein: CASGPRGDEQYF. As DNA, the CDR3 is TGTGCCAGCGGCCCTCGCGGGGACGAGCAGTACTTC.

V usage is TRBV7-8 and J usage is TRBJ2-5; TRBD1 aligns across 7 bases. The CDR3 is 16 amino acids. With V trimmed by 4 bases and J by 5 bases, 13 bases remained unmatched. The V gene's germline CDR1 is SGHVS and CDR2 FQNEAQ. DNA for the CDR3: TGTGCCAGCAGCTCCCCGACAGGGTATCTGTACGAGACCCAGTACTTC. This codes for CASSSPTGYLYETQYF. Full variable domain (missing parts from reference TRBV7-8 and TRBJ2-5): GAGVSQSPRYKVAKRGQDVALRCDPISGHVSLFWYQQALGQGPEFLTYFQNEAQLDKSGLPSDRFFAERPEGSVSTLKIQRTQQEDSAVYLCASSSPTGYLYETQYFGPGTRLLVL.

This clonotype has more than one count but fewer than ten. This rearrangement joins TRBV4-3 to TRBJ2-7; 10 bases are shared with TRBD2. CDR1 LGHNA and CDR2 YSLEER come from the germline V gene. Trimming took 0 bases from V and 2 from J; bases not matched to a gene: 4. The CDR3 totals 16 residues. The CDR3 DNA follows: TGCGCCAGCAGCCAAGATCTAGCGGGAGTTCCCTACGAGCAGTACTTC. As protein: CASSQDLAGVPYEQYF.

This clonotype appeared a few times. The chain uses TRBV6-5 and TRBJ1-1; no clear D. The V end lost 4 bases, the J end lost 5 bases, and 14 bases lay between the germline ends. The CDR3 totals 14 residues. Germline V lookup: CDR1 MNHEY, CDR2 SVGAGI. CDR3 coding DNA: TGTGCCAGCAGTTTGAGACAAGCTCGAACTGAAGCTTTCTTT. Translation gives CASSLRQARTEAFF.

This rearrangement joins TRBV20-1 to TRBJ2-1; 11 bases fit TRBD2. Trimming took 5 bases from V and 0 from J; bases not matched to a gene: 0. Germline V CDR1 and CDR2: DFQATT, SNEGSKA (reference sequence). This CDR3 is built from 14 residues. The CDR3 DNA is TGCAGTGCTGGGACTAGCGGCTCCTACAATGAGCAGTTCTTC. Its translation: CSAGTSGSYNEQFF.

The chain is built from TRBV7-9 and TRBJ2-1; 7 bases are shared with TRBD1. The CDR3 is 15 amino acids. Unmatched junction bases numbered 5, after V lost 3 bases and J lost 3 bases. The germline gives CDR1 SEHNR, CDR2 FQNEAQ (reference sequence). In DNA, the CDR3 is TGTGCCAGCAGCTTCGAAAGGGGGCACTACAATGAGCAGTTCTTC. Residues: CASSFERGHYNEQFF.

This clonotype turned up a few times. The chain joins TRBV24-1 to TRBJ2-1, with D maybe TRBD2 (6 bases). The V gene lost 5 bases and the J gene lost 8 bases, with 18 bases spanning the gap. Germline values: CDR1 KGHDR, CDR2 SFDVKD. The CDR3 is made up of 15 amino acids. CDR3 residues: CATSAGASVVDEQFF. CDR3 DNA sequence: TGTGCCACCAGTGCCGGGGCTAGCGTTGTGGATGAGCAGTTCTTC.

This sequence joins TRBV12-3 or TRBV12-4 and TRBJ2-1; D gene unclear. The CDR3 runs to 12 residues. The V gene lost 0 bases and the J gene lost 12 bases, with 9 bases spanning the gap. The CDR3 region is CASSLAWESQFF. For the CDR3, the DNA is TGTGCCAGCAGTTTAGCCTGGGAATCGCAGTTCTTC.

In its sample, this clonotype was seen many times. This chain joins TRBV4-1 and TRBJ2-1; 9 nucleotides agree with TRBD1. J gave up 3 bases and V 4 bases, and 10 bases lay outside the gene matches. The germline CDR1 and CDR2 sequences are MGHRA and YSYEKL. The CDR3 contains 17 residues. The CDR3 loop reads CASSRQQGAEGYNEQFF. CDR3 in DNA: TGCGCCAGCAGCCGTCAACAGGGGGCAGAGGGCTACAATGAGCAGTTCTTC.

CDR3 sequence reads: CASSLAEVSGNTIYF. CDR3 in DNA: TGCGCCAGCAGCTTGGCCGAGGTCTCTGGAAACACCATATATTTT. This chain connects TRBV5-1 to TRBJ1-3; D call uncertain. Trimming shortened V by 0 bases and J by 0 bases, and 7 bases separated the two germline ends. Germline CDR1 reads SGHRS; CDR2 reads YFSETQ. The CDR3 extends over 15 amino acids.

The chain is built from TRBV12-3 or TRBV12-4 and TRBJ2-4; D may be TRBD1 (5 bases). This CDR3 contains 15 residues. V gave up 1 base and J gave up 0 bases, with 7 bases separating them. In nucleotides, the CDR3 is TGTGCCAGCAGTTTAGGGGGCATAGCCAAAAACATTCAGTACTTC. Its translation is CASSLGGIAKNIQYF.

This clonotype was detected only a few times. The gene calls are TRBV5-6 and TRBJ2-5; 7 bases align to TRBD2. The J segment lost 7 bases and the V segment lost 0 bases, leaving 9 bases of the junction unmatched. The CDR3 runs to 15 residues. The V gene's germline CDR1 is SGHDT and CDR2 YYEEEE. This CDR3 reads CASSLEATSHGTQYF. CDR3 nucleotide sequence: TGTGCCAGCAGCTTGGAGGCGACTAGCCATGGGACCCAGTACTTC.

The gene calls are TRBV6-2 or TRBV6-3 and TRBJ2-4; D is uncertain. Trimming took 6 bases from V and 0 from J, leaving 12 bases between them. CDR1 MNHEY and CDR2 SVGEGT come from the germline V gene. The CDR3 runs to 15 residues. The CDR3 DNA follows: TGTGCCAGCAGGAAGGAAGCTCTAGCCAAAAACATTCAGTACTTC. Its protein product is CASRKEALAKNIQYF.

The chain has TRBV7-2 and TRBJ1-1; no firm D call. The CDR3 totals 13 residues. CDR1 is SGHTA, CDR2 FQGNSA, per germline. With 4 bases removed from V and 5 bases from J, the gap between germline ends came to 11 bases. The CDR3 nucleotides are TGTGCCAGCAGCTGGAGGACGGGGACTGAAGCTTTCTTT. It translates to CASSWRTGTEAFF.